This entry concerns a single T cell receptor beta chain. The sample is drawn from a study of blood T cell repertoires in COVID-19. Study overall: Specimens from acute and convalescent COVID-19 originated in the United States, Italy and Spain. PBMCs, B-cell-depleted T cells, or T cells provided the cDNA or gDNA that made up the material.

The V gene lost 2 bases and the J gene lost 8 bases, with 15 bases spanning the gap. The CDR3 length is 15 residues. Germline CDR1 reads SNHLY; CDR2 reads FYNNEI. Authors' analysis steps: Estimation of nucleated cell counts relied on the amplification of reference gene primers. TCRdb's copy holds only in-frame clones and misses some; the assay was immunoSEQ multiplex PCR. Clone size and V and J calls were adopted from that table, with D and trimming inferred from the DNA. The sample has more than 95,000 clones, about 83% seen once. This TCR was sampled from a man older than 75 with active or convalescent COVID-19. This sequence joins TRBV2 and TRBJ1-4; tentative D call: TRBD1 (5 bases). Material: peripheral blood. Written as DNA, the CDR3 is TGTGCCAGCAGTGAATCCGGGGGTTCGAGAGAAAAACTGTTTTTT. It is translated as CASSESGGSREKLFF.